The sequence of this TCR beta chain was determined in a study of CD8 T cells in ankylosing spondylitis. Study conclusions and caveats: Ankylosing spondylitis blood seemed to carry a telltale TCR beta motif made of several highly homologous variants.

With regard to this clonotype: Its target is unknown. A single base separates this from a much larger clone, so it may be a read error.

This CDR3 has 15 amino acids. Germline V lookup: CDR1 SEHNR, CDR2 FQNEAQ (reference sequence). V shed 3 bases and J 0 bases; nucleotides not matched to a gene: 1. TCRdb re-called the 5' RACE reads through MiXCR, storing one row per CDR3 protein. Of 700,000 or so distinct CDR3 sequences in the sample, over 15% are singletons; the top ten hold around 19%. The chain links TRBV7-9 to TRBJ2-1, with 8 positions matching TRBD1. Sequencing used blood, either unsorted or a sorted T cell fraction (not recorded which). The TCR was taken from a male donor with ankylosing spondylitis. The CDR3 DNA reads TGTGCCAGCAGCTTCGGGACAGGCTCCTACAATGAGCAGTTCTTC. It is translated as CASSFGTGSYNEQFF.